The rows below give T cell receptor beta chains drawn from one sample of a study of T cell responses to AZD1222 COVID-19 vaccine. The repertoire was sequenced with immunoSEQ multiplex PCR; TCRdb's copy has only in-frame clones and lacks some. Of 150,000 to 180,000 clones listed, 90% to 95% are singletons. Sample: peripheral blood, taken 28 days after the second AZD1222 dose. These receptors were collected from an adult who received the AZD1222 COVID-19 vaccine. The CDR3 runs from the conserved cysteine through the conserved F or W.

cdr3_aa v_call
CASKYMYGYTF TRBV28
CASSPVPRDARSYNEQFF TRBV18
CASSSMDRPNEKLFF TRBV3-1/TRBV3-2
CASSSQGWTEAFF TRBV6-1
CASSGPRGTQYF TRBV2
CASSPERGRGYTF TRBV9
CASSRTGVNEKLFF TRBV7-9
CATSTRALGQPQHF TRBV15
CASSQDIGYTF TRBV3-1/TRBV3-2
CASSARDREEAFF TRBV7-6
CATSRTGTGLSPYGYTF TRBV15
CASSLTGGWGVRSYEQYF TRBV28
CASSQVQLAGGDTQYF TRBV4-1
CASSSGPPRYF TRBV12-3/TRBV12-4
CASSHQPGLAGYEQYF TRBV11-2
CASSLARADEQYF TRBV19
CASSLVQGVNYGYTF TRBV5-4
CATSNRGDTEAFF TRBV15
CASSLGGGRNTGELFF TRBV28
CASSHGLAGGQETQYF TRBV7-2
CASSQTVGETQYF TRBV2
CAWSLQGAQGNTIYF TRBV30
CASRAGVRPNQPQHF TRBV2
CASSQGRHEVAEAFF TRBV4-1
CASSPQEGNTEAFF TRBV18
CASSLKRGMNTEAFF TRBV7-9
CASSSRTGTTGNTIYF TRBV7-6
CASSQDREQPQHF TRBV4-1
CASSPWGGGELFF TRBV5-4
CASSQVVGPSYNEQFF TRBV4-1
CASSYRLSDTEAFF TRBV6-5
CAISEPGLAGGNEQFF TRBV10-3
CASSQERLIPSEAFF TRBV4-1
CASSLGGPRTTDTQYF TRBV7-9
CASSRTGTGEAFF TRBV11-3
CATSRDESSEQYF TRBV15
CASRAGTGVYEQYF TRBV25-1
CASSRAQGANQPQHF TRBV7-2
CATWRESMNTEAFF TRBV27
CASSQGVSGRPYEQYF TRBV9
CASSFWGATEAFF TRBV7-2
CASSQVGDTQYF TRBV4-2
CASSGTSGNNNEQFF TRBV5-4
CASSYGRGGRYEQFF TRBV6-5